Below are 5 T cell receptor beta chains sequenced from a single sample in a study of shared clonotypes between healthy human individuals. Only in-frame clones appear in the TCRdb table, and some are missing; sequencing was by immunoSEQ multiplex PCR. The repertoire holds approximately 2.1 million clones, with roughly 93% as singletons. The sequenced material came from naive CD4+ T cells from PBMCs. Subset meaning: CD45RA+ positively selected. The receptor set was obtained from a man between 18 and 29 years old in good health. Some clones in this sample may be carry-over from other donors' samples.

This rearrangement joins TRBV11-2 to TRBJ1-2, with 7 bases identical to TRBD1. This CDR3 region has 17 residues. Germline V lookup: CDR1 SGHAT, CDR2 FQNNGV. Germline trimming cut 7 bases from V and 0 bases from J; bases unmatched to any gene: 14. CDR3 loop: CASTSPHRGHTNYGYTF. CDR3 coding DNA: TGTGCCAGCACGAGCCCCCACAGGGGCCATACTAACTATGGCTACACCTTC.

The chain uses TRBV11-2 and TRBJ2-7; D gene unclear. Trimming took 5 bases from V and 4 from J, leaving 15 bases between them. The CDR3 length is 14 residues. Per the germline V gene, CDR1 is SGHAT and CDR2 is FQNNGV. CDR3 nucleotide sequence: TGTGCCAGCAGCAGAGCACCTCCCTTATACGAGCAGTACTTC. This gives the protein CASSRAPPLYEQYF.

The chain employs TRBV5-4 and TRBJ2-2; D uncertain. Germline V gene data show CDR1 as SGHNT and CDR2 as YYREEE (reference sequence). With 4 bases removed from V and 8 bases from J, the gap between germline ends came to 18 bases. This CDR3 has 15 residues. The CDR3 nucleotides read TGTGCCAGCAGCCACCCCCTGTTTGGTAGTGGGGAGCTGTTTTTT. This codes for CASSHPLFGSGELFF.

This clone appeared a single time. This chain joins TRBV30 and TRBJ2-7; D call uncertain. The V gene lost 5 bases and the J gene lost 3 bases, with 14 bases spanning the gap. Germline V lookup: CDR1 GTSNPN, CDR2 SVGIG (reference sequence). This CDR3 region has 13 residues. CDR3 sequence: CAWGKGRYYEQYF. In DNA form, the CDR3 reads TGTGCCTGGGGTAAGGGCCGATACTACGAGCAGTACTTC.

The chain employs TRBV6-5 and TRBJ2-2; 8 nucleotides align to TRBD2. This CDR3 spans 14 amino acids. The J segment lost 7 bases and the V segment lost 7 bases, leaving 8 bases of the junction unmatched. Germline values: CDR1 MNHEY, CDR2 SVGAGI. CDR3 in DNA: TGTGCCAGCAATCGAGCGGGAGCTCTCGGGGAGCTGTTTTTT. Amino acid sequence: CASNRAGALGELFF.